This entry describes one T cell receptor beta chain. These data originate in a study of blood T cell repertoires in COVID-19. The overall study: There were acute and convalescent COVID-19 samples, and they came from the United States, Italy and Spain.

As originally analysed: For nucleated cells, counts were estimated from reference gene primer amplification. Produced via immunoSEQ multiplex PCR; TCRdb's table is partial and in-frame only. V and J calls and clone size follow that table, whereas D and trimming were derived from the DNA. The table has approximately 76,000 clones, 86% seen once. The sequenced sample consisted of peripheral blood. The sequence was obtained from a woman aged 55 to 70 with acute or convalescent COVID-19.

This chain's CDR3 is CASSKTANYGYTF. The DNA for the CDR3 is TGTGCCAGCAGTAAGACAGCTAACTATGGCTACACCTTC. The rearrangement links TRBV12-3 or TRBV12-4 to TRBJ1-2, with TRBD1 as a possible D gene (5 bases). The CDR3 extends over 13 amino acids. With 5 bases removed from V and 0 bases from J, the gap between germline ends came to 7 bases.